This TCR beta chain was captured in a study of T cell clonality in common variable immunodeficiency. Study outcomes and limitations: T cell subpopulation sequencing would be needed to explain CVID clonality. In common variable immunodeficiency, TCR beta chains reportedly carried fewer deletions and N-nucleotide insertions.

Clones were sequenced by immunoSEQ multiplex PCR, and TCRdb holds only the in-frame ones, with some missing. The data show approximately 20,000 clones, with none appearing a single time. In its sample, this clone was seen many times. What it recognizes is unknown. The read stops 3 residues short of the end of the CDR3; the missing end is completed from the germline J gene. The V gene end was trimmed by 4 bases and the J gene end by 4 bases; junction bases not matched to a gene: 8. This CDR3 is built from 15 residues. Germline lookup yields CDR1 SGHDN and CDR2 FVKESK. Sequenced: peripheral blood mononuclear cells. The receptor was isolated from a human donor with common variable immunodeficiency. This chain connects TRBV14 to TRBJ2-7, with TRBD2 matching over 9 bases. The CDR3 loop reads CASSPKRLAVYEQYF. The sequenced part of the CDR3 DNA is TGTGCCAGCAGCCCTAAAAGACTAGCGGTTTACGAG.